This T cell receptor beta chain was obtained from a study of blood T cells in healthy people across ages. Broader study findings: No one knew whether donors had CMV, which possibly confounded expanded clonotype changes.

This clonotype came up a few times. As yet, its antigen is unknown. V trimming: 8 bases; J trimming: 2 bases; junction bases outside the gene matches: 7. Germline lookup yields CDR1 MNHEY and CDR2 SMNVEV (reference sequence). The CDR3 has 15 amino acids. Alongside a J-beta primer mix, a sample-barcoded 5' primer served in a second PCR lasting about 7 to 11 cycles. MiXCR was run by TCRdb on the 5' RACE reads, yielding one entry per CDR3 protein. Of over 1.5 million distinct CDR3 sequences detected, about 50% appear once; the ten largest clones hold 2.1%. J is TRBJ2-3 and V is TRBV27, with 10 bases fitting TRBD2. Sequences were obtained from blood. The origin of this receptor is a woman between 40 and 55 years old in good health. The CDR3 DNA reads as TGTGCCAGCGATGTAGCGGGGGGTCTCACAGATACGCAGTATTTT. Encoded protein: CASDVAGGLTDTQYF.